The table lists the clone carrying this TCR beta chain with a few counts. Its antigen is undetermined. J lost 2 bases, V lost 5 bases, and 6 bases had no gene match. The germline V gene encodes CDR1 MDHEN and CDR2 SYDVKM. This CDR3 comprises 15 residues. Cultured CD4+ T-cell DNA underwent Oncomine TCR Beta short-read sequencing. MiXCR was run by TCRdb on the PCR reads, yielding one entry per CDR3 protein. The sample records around 14,000 distinct CDR3 sequences, approximately 58% being singletons. The treatment is: roughly 10-day PBMC culture with coronavirus spike peptide pools or control peptides (ViraFEST assay). Peptide-pool expansion of antigen-specific T cells preceded TCR sequencing in ViraFEST. The record originates from a study of vaccination and CD4 T cells after COVID-19. Study overall: Samples were taken after vaccination, a median of roughly 70 days after dose two, with a range of 14 to 241.

The sample comprised CD4+ T cells from blood, cultured in vitro. The rearrangement uses TRBV28 and TRBJ1-2; 9 bases agree with TRBD1. This TCR derives from a human donor who had recovered from COVID-19. The CDR3 is CASSTQGQGNYGYTF. DNA of the CDR3: TGTGCCAGCAGTACGCAGGGACAGGGCAACTATGGCTACACCTTC.